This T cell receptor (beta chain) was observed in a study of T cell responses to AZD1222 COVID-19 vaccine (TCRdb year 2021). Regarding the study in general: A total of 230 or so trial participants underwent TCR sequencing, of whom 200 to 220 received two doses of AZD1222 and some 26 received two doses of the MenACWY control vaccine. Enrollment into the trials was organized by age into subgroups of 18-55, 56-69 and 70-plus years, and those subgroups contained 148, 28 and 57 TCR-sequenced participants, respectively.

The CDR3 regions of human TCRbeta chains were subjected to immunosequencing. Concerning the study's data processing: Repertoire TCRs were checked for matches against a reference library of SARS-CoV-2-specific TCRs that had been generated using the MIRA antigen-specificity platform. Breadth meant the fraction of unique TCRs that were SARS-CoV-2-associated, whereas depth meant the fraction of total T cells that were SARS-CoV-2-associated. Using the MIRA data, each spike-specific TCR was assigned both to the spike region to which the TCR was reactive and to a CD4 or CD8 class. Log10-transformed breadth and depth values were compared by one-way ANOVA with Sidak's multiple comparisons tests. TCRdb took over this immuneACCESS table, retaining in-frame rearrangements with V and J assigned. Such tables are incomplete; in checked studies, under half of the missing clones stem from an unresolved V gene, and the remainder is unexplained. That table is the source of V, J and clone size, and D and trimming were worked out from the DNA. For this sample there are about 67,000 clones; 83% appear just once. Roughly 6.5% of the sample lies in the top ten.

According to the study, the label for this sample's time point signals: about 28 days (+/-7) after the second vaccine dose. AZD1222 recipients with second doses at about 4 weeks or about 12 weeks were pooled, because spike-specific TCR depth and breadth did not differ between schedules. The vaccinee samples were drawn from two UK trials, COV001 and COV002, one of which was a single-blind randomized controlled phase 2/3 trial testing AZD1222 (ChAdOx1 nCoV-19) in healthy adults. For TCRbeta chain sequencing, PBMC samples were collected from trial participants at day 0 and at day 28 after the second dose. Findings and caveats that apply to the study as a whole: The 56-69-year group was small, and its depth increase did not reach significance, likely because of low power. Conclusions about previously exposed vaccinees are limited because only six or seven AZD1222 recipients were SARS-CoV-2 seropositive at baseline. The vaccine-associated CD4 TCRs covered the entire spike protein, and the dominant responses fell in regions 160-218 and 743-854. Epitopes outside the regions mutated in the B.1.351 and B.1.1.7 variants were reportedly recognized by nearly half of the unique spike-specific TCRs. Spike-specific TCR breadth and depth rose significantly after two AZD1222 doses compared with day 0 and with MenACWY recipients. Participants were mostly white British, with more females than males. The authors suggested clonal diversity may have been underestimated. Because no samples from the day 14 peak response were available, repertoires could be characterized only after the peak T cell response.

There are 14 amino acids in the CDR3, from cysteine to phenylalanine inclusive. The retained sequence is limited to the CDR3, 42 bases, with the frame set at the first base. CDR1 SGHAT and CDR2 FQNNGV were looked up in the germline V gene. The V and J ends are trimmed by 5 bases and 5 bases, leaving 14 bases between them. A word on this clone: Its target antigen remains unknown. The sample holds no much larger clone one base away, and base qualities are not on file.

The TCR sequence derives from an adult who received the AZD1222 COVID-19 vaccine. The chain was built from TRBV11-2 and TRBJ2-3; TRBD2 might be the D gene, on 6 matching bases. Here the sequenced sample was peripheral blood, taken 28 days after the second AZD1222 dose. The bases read TGTGCCAGCAGCCCAACCGGGGGTAGAGATACGCAGTATTTT. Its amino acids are CASSPTGGRDTQYF.